The present T cell receptor (beta chain) was sequenced within a study of Graves' ophthalmopathy and Graves' hyperthyroidism. Amplification targeted the TCR beta CDR3 regions, with RNA transcripts as the source material. The library came from an HTBI-primed first-round RT-PCR and a second-round multiplex PCR. MiXCR, run by TCRdb on the multiplex PCR reads, gives a single entry per CDR3 protein. This table holds more than 300,000 distinct CDR3 sequences, approximately 18% found once. Orbital computed tomography and thyroid ultrasound, along with TRAb, serum thyroxine and clinical symptoms, underpinned diagnosis. This clonotype was seen only a few times. V lost 3 bases to trimming and J lost 9 bases; unmatched junction nucleotides: 8. This CDR3 is 15 amino acids long. Germline CDR1 reads KGHSH; CDR2 reads LQKENI.

Sequenced material: peripheral blood. The sequence was collected from an adult woman with stable Graves' hyperthyroidism. The chain uses TRBV18 and TRBJ1-6; the match to TRBD1 covers 7 bases. CDR3 residues: CASSPETGSASPLHF. DNA of the CDR3: TGTGCCAGCTCACCTGAGACAGGGTCGGCTTCACCCCTCCACTTT.